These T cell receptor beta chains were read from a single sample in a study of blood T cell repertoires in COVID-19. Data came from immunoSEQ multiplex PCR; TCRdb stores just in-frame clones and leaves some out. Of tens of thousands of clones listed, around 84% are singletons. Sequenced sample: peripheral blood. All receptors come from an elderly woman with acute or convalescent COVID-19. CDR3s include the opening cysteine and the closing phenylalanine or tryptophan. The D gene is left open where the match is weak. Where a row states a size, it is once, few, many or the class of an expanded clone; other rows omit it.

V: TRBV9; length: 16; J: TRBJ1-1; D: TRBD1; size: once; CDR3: CASSGERDRGDTEAFF; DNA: TGTGCCAGCAGCGGCGAGCGGGACAGGGGAGACACTGAAGCTTTCTTT
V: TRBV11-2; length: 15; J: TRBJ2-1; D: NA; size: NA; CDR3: CASSFGGGFNNEQFF; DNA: TGTGCCAGCAGCTTTGGGGGAGGTTTCAACAATGAGCAGTTCTTC
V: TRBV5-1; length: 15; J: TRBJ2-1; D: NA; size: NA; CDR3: CASSLGWQGGNEQFF; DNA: TGCGCCAGCAGCTTGGGTTGGCAGGGTGGGAATGAGCAGTTCTTC
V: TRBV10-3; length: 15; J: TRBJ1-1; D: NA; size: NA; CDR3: CAIREGRQDNTEAFF; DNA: TGTGCCATCAGGGAGGGGAGGCAGGACAACACTGAAGCTTTCTTT
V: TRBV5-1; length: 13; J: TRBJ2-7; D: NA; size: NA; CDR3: CASSPQGSYEQYF; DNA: TGCGCCAGCAGCCCCCAGGGCTCCTACGAGCAGTACTTC
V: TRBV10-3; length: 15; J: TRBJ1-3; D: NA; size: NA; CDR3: CAISDGLGTGNTIYF; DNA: TGTGCCATCAGTGATGGACTCGGTACTGGAAACACCATATATTTT
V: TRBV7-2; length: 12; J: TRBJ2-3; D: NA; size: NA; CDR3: CASREGLDTQYF; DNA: TGTGCCAGCAGAGAGGGATTAGATACGCAGTATTTT
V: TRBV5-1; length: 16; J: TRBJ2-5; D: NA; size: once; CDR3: CASKGPAGNIEETQYF; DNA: TGCGCCAGCAAAGGGCCCGCGGGAAATATCGAAGAGACCCAGTACTTC
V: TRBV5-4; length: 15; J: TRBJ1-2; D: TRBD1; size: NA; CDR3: CASSPDLWDRAGYTF; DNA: TGTGCCAGCAGCCCGGACTTATGGGACAGGGCGGGCTACACCTTC
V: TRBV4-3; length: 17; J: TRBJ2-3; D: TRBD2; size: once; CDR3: CASSQRVATSGSGTQYF; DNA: TGCGCCAGCAGCCAAAGGGTGGCGACTAGCGGGAGTGGAACGCAGTATTTT
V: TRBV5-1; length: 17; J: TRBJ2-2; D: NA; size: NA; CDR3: CASSLTPGTLNTGELFF; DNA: TGCGCCAGCAGCCTCACCCCCGGGACTCTTAACACCGGGGAGCTGTTTTTT
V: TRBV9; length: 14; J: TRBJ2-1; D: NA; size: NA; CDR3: CASSGIQGVGEQFF; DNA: TGTGCCAGCAGCGGGATTCAAGGGGTCGGTGAGCAGTTCTTC
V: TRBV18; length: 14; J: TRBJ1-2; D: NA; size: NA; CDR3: CASSPTGSNHGYTF; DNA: TGTGCCAGCTCACCTACAGGGAGCAACCATGGCTACACCTTC
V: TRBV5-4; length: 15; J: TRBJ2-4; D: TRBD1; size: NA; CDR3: CASSLDPGGRNIQYF; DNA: TGTGCCAGCAGCTTGGACCCAGGGGGAAGAAACATTCAGTACTTC
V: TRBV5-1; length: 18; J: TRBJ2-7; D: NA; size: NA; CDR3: CASSPRGSSGSRGYEQYF; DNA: TGCGCCAGCAGCCCGAGGGGGAGTTCAGGCTCGAGGGGCTACGAGCAGTACTTC
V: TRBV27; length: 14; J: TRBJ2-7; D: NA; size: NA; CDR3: CASSFKGTSYEQYF; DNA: TGTGCCAGCAGTTTTAAGGGGACTTCCTACGAGCAGTACTTC
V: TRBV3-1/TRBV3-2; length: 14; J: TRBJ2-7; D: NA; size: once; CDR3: CASSSRQRLYEQYF; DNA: TGTGCCAGCAGCTCCCGACAGAGATTGTACGAGCAGTACTTC
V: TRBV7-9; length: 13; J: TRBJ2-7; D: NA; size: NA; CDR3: CASSSYPIYEQYF; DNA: TGTGCCAGCAGCTCCTACCCCATCTACGAGCAGTACTTC
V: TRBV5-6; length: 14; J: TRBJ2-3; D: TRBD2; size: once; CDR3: CASYRAGVQDTQYF; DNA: TGTGCCAGCTATAGGGCGGGAGTTCAGGATACGCAGTATTTT
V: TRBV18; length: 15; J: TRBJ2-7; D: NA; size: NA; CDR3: CASSPPNRRSYEQYF; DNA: TGTGCCAGCTCACCACCGAACAGGCGCTCCTACGAGCAGTACTTC
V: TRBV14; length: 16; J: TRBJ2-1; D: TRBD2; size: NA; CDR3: CASTGLAGGPRNEQFF; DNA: TGTGCCAGCACCGGTTTAGCGGGAGGGCCAAGGAATGAGCAGTTCTTC
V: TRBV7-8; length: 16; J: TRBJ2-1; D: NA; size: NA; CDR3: CASSLGSASSYNEQFF; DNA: TGTGCCAGCAGCTTAGGATCTGCTAGCTCCTACAATGAGCAGTTCTTC
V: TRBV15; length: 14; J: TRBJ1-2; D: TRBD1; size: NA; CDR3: CATSRTQGEEGYTF; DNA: TGTGCCACCAGCAGAACCCAGGGGGAGGAAGGCTACACCTTC
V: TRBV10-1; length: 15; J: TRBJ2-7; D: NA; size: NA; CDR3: CASSESGLDYYEQYF; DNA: TGCGCCAGCAGTGAGTCGGGGCTGGACTACTACGAGCAGTACTTC
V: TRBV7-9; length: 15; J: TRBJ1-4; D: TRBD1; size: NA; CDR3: CASSPRQGGTEKLFF; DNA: TGTGCCAGCAGCCCTCGACAGGGAGGAACTGAAAAACTGTTTTTT
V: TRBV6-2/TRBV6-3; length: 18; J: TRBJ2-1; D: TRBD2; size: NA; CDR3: CASSSHQGAGWGGNEQFF; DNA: TGTGCCAGCAGTTCCCACCAGGGAGCGGGATGGGGTGGCAATGAGCAGTTCTTC
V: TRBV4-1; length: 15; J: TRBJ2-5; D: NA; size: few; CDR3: CASSQDWEGEKTQYF; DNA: TGCGCCAGCAGCCAAGACTGGGAAGGGGAAAAGACCCAGTACTTC
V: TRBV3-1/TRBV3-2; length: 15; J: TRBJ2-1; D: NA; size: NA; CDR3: CAHGKYTAPYNEQFF; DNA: TGTGCCCACGGGAAGTATACAGCCCCCTACAATGAGCAGTTCTTC
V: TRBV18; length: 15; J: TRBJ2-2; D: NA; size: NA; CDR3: CASSPAQGGTGELFF; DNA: TGTGCCAGCTCACCGGCCCAGGGTGGCACCGGGGAGCTGTTTTTT
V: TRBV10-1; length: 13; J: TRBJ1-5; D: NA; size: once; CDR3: CASSLTGNQPQHF; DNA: TGCGCCAGCAGCCTAACAGGGAATCAGCCCCAGCATTTT
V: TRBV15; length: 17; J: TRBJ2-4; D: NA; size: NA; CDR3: CATSRDASASREDIQYF; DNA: TGTGCCACCAGCAGAGATGCCTCGGCCTCTCGGGAAGACATTCAGTACTTC
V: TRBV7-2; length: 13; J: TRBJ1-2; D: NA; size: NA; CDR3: CASSLSRSYGYTF; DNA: TGTGCCAGCAGCTTATCCCGGAGCTATGGCTACACCTTC
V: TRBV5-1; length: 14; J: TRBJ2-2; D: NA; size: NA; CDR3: CASSLLSNTGELFF; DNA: TGCGCCAGCAGCTTGCTGTCGAACACCGGGGAGCTGTTTTTT
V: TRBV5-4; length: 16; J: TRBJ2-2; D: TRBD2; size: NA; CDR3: CASSHGTSGFDGELFF; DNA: TGTGCCAGCAGCCACGGGACTAGCGGCTTCGACGGGGAGCTGTTTTTT
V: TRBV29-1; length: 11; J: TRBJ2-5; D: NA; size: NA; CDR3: CSVVRGKTQYF; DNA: TGCAGCGTTGTCAGGGGCAAGACCCAGTACTTC
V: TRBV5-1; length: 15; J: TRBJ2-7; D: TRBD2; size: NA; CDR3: CASSPLREGGGEQYF; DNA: TGCGCCAGCAGTCCGCTCCGGGAGGGCGGGGGCGAGCAGTACTTC
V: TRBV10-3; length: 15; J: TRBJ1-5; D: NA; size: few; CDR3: CAISEIGGDNQPQHF; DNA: TGTGCCATCAGTGAGATTGGAGGGGACAATCAGCCCCAGCATTTT
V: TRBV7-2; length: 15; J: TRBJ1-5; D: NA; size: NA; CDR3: CASSLGRGGNQPQHF; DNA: TGTGCCAGCAGCTTAGGTCGGGGTGGCAATCAGCCCCAGCATTTT
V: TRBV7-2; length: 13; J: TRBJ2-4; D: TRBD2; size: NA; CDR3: CASSSLAGNIQYF; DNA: TGTGCCAGCAGCTCCTTAGCGGGAAACATTCAGTACTTC
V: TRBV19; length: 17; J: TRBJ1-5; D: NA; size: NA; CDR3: CASTSPRDSGSNQPQHF; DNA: TGTGCCAGTACCTCCCCCCGAGACAGTGGGAGCAATCAGCCCCAGCATTTT